Listed below are T cell receptor beta chains from one sample, sequenced in a study of T cell responses to AZD1222 COVID-19 vaccine. Profiling relied on immunoSEQ multiplex PCR, and the TCRdb table lists in-frame clones only, not all of them. The sample has around 100,000 clones, around 90% seen once; the top ten hold 1.7%. Sequenced material: peripheral blood, taken on day 0 of AZD1222 vaccination. All receptors derive from an adult in good health. The CDR3 runs from the conserved cysteine through the conserved F or W. A D gene is named only where the DNA matches it firmly. The size entry is marked missing in some rows and otherwise reads once, few, many or a size class.

>NA|TRBJ2-2|TRBV7-2|TRBD2|15
CASSLSSGNTGELFF
TGTGCCAGCAGCTTATCTAGCGGGAACACCGGGGAGCTGTTTTTT
>NA|TRBJ2-1|TRBV7-3|TRBD2|14
CASSLGSGTNEQFF
TGTGCCAGCAGCTTGGGGAGCGGGACCAATGAGCAGTTCTTC
>NA|TRBJ1-6|TRBV5-5|NA|15
CASSLDSLGNSPLHF
TGTGCCAGCAGTCTGGACAGTTTGGGTAATTCACCCCTCCACTTT
>NA|TRBJ1-6|TRBV4-1|NA|18
CASSLAGPASSYNSPLHF
TGCGCCAGCAGCCTAGCGGGCCCGGCGAGCTCCTATAATTCACCCCTCCACTTT
>NA|TRBJ2-1|TRBV5-4|NA|16
CASSRRQYRSYNEQFF
TGTGCCAGCAGCCGAAGACAGTATCGCTCCTACAATGAGCAGTTCTTC
>NA|TRBJ2-7|TRBV11-2|TRBD2|15
CASSRGGTSGNEQYF
TGTGCCAGCAGCCGTGGGGGGACTAGCGGGAACGAGCAGTACTTC
>NA|TRBJ2-2|TRBV15|NA|14
CATNSRGFTGELFF
TGTGCCACCAACAGCAGGGGTTTCACCGGGGAGCTGTTTTTT
>once|TRBJ2-2|TRBV18|TRBD2|15
CASSPFREGTGELFF
TGTGCCAGCTCACCGTTCCGGGAGGGCACCGGGGAGCTGTTTTTT
>NA|TRBJ1-5|TRBV4-1|NA|14
CASSQRGADQPQHF
TGCGCCAGCAGCCAAAGGGGGGCGGATCAGCCCCAGCATTTT
>NA|TRBJ1-1|TRBV7-9|NA|13
CASSFSTGPEAFF
TGTGCCAGCAGCTTTTCGACAGGACCTGAAGCTTTCTTT
>NA|TRBJ2-1|TRBV7-3|NA|15
CASSLSRQNYNEQFF
TGTGCCAGCAGCTTAAGTCGCCAGAACTACAATGAGCAGTTCTTC
>NA|TRBJ2-7|TRBV6-2/TRBV6-3|TRBD2|15
CASSSGLAGSGEQYF
TGTGCCAGCAGTTCAGGACTAGCGGGATCTGGCGAGCAGTACTTC
>NA|TRBJ1-4|TRBV28|NA|14
CASSFGGANEKLFF
TGTGCCAGCAGTTTCGGGGGGGCCAATGAAAAACTGTTTTTT
>NA|TRBJ2-7|TRBV9|NA|14
CASSGGFSSYEQYF
TGTGCCAGCAGCGGGGGCTTTAGCTCCTACGAGCAGTACTTC
>NA|TRBJ2-2|TRBV2|TRBD2|19
CASSDRGGWLAGNTGELFF
TGTGCCAGCAGTGACCGGGGAGGGTGGCTAGCGGGAAACACCGGGGAGCTGTTTTTT
>NA|TRBJ1-5|TRBV19|NA|14
CASSGGSGKQPQHF
TGTGCCAGTAGCGGGGGGTCTGGGAAGCAGCCCCAGCATTTT
>few|TRBJ2-2|TRBV4-2|TRBD1|15
CASSQGTGNTGELFF
TGTGCCAGCAGCCAAGGGACAGGCAACACCGGGGAGCTGTTTTTT
>NA|TRBJ1-4|TRBV2|TRBD1|14
CASSDGQGEEKLFF
TGTGCCAGCAGTGACGGACAGGGCGAGGAAAAACTGTTTTTT
>NA|TRBJ2-3|TRBV27|NA|12
CASSPGPDTQYF
TGTGCCAGCAGTCCGGGTCCAGATACGCAGTATTTT
>NA|TRBJ2-5|TRBV30|TRBD1|14
CAWSVKTGLETQYF
TGTGCCTGGAGTGTAAAGACAGGGCTGGAGACCCAGTACTTC
>NA|TRBJ1-5|TRBV5-1|NA|13
CASSYDKHQPQHF
TGCGCCAGCAGCTACGACAAGCATCAGCCCCAGCATTTT
>NA|TRBJ2-1|TRBV27|NA|15
CASQKAGVNYNEQFF
TGTGCCAGCCAAAAGGCCGGGGTAAACTACAATGAGCAGTTCTTC
>NA|TRBJ2-7|TRBV2|TRBD2|15
CASKAGTSGTYEQYF
TGTGCCAGCAAGGCGGGGACTAGCGGGACCTACGAGCAGTACTTC
>NA|TRBJ1-2|TRBV6-1|NA|14
CASSERGTNYGYTF
TGTGCCAGCAGTGAAAGGGGAACTAACTATGGCTACACCTTC
>NA|TRBJ2-1|TRBV18|NA|15
CASSLRDPPRGEQFF
TGTGCCAGCTCCCTTCGGGATCCGCCGCGCGGTGAGCAGTTCTTC
>NA|TRBJ1-1|TRBV6-4|NA|15
CASSEGGRGSTEAFF
TGTGCCAGCAGTGAAGGAGGAAGGGGGAGCACTGAAGCTTTCTTT
>NA|TRBJ2-7|TRBV4-1|NA|16
CASSQDPMDRIYEQYF
TGCGCCAGCAGCCAAGACCCCATGGACAGAATCTACGAGCAGTACTTC
>NA|TRBJ1-1|TRBV18|NA|15
CASSPLQGGDAEAFF
TGTGCCAGCTCACCACTCCAAGGGGGTGACGCTGAAGCTTTCTTT
>once|TRBJ2-2|TRBV19|TRBD1|17
CASSTTRQGSNTGELFF
TGTGCCAGTAGTACCACTAGACAGGGATCGAACACCGGGGAGCTGTTTTTT
>NA|TRBJ1-2|TRBV5-1|NA|16
CASSYGPVKTFYGYTF
TGCGCCAGCAGCTACGGGCCGGTTAAGACTTTCTATGGCTACACCTTC
>NA|TRBJ2-1|TRBV28|NA|11
CASLAYNEQFF
TGTGCCAGCCTGGCCTACAATGAGCAGTTCTTC
>NA|TRBJ2-7|TRBV5-4|NA|14
CASSLGWGTHEQYF
TGTGCCAGCAGCTTGGGTTGGGGAACCCACGAGCAGTACTTC
>NA|TRBJ1-3|TRBV19|NA|11
CASNSGNTIYF
TGTGCCAGCAACTCTGGAAACACCATATATTTT
>few|TRBJ2-7|TRBV27|TRBD2|17
CASSHNSGRASRLEQYF
TGTGCCAGCAGCCATAATAGCGGGAGGGCCTCTCGGCTTGAGCAGTACTTC
>NA|TRBJ2-7|TRBV28|TRBD2|17
CASIFAAGGPAIYEQYF
TGTGCCAGCATTTTTGCGGCGGGAGGGCCCGCAATCTACGAGCAGTACTTC
>NA|TRBJ1-1|TRBV5-6|NA|14
CASSFGAWDTEAFF
TGTGCCAGCAGCTTTGGAGCCTGGGACACTGAAGCTTTCTTT
>NA|TRBJ2-5|TRBV4-1|NA|14
CASSQEGRPETQYF
TGCGCCAGCAGCCAAGAGGGTAGGCCAGAGACCCAGTACTTC
>NA|TRBJ1-3|TRBV5-6|TRBD1|16
CASSLTGAQSGNTIYF
TGTGCCAGCAGCTTGACAGGGGCCCAGTCTGGAAACACCATATATTTT
>few|TRBJ1-3|TRBV7-2|NA|16
CASSLMLGGSGNTIYF
TGTGCCAGCAGCTTAATGTTGGGGGGATCTGGAAACACCATATATTTT
>NA|TRBJ2-1|TRBV28|NA|13
CASSLDTYNEQFF
TGTGCCAGCAGTTTGGACACCTACAATGAGCAGTTCTTC
>NA|TRBJ1-1|TRBV27|NA|13
CASSRTDFTEAFF
TGTGCCAGCAGTAGGACAGATTTCACTGAAGCTTTCTTT
>NA|TRBJ1-2|TRBV10-3|TRBD1|15
CAISESWRQGDGYTF
TGTGCCATCAGTGAGTCGTGGAGGCAGGGGGACGGCTACACCTTC
>once|TRBJ2-2|TRBV5-1|NA|13
CASSLLATGELFF
TGCGCCAGCAGCTTGCTTGCTACCGGGGAGCTGTTTTTT
>NA|TRBJ2-1|TRBV27|NA|15
CASSLLGGNYNEQFF
TGTGCCAGCAGCCTCCTCGGGGGAAATTACAATGAGCAGTTCTTC
>NA|TRBJ2-5|TRBV25-1|NA|11
CASSEYVTQYF
TGTGCCAGCAGTGAATATGTGACCCAGTACTTC
>once|TRBJ1-4|TRBV5-4|TRBD1|14
CASRLTGGSEKLFF
TGTGCCAGCAGGTTGACAGGGGGAAGTGAAAAACTGTTTTTT
>NA|TRBJ1-1|TRBV27|NA|15
CASSLSTETNTEAFF
TGTGCCAGCAGTTTATCAACAGAGACGAACACTGAAGCTTTCTTT
>NA|TRBJ2-3|TRBV10-2|NA|13
CASDNQQGDTQYF
TGCGCCAGCGACAACCAGCAAGGAGATACGCAGTATTTT
>NA|TRBJ2-1|TRBV27|TRBD2|16
CASSPKSGRGYNEQFF
TGTGCCAGCAGCCCCAAGAGCGGGAGGGGTTACAATGAGCAGTTCTTC
>NA|TRBJ1-1|TRBV7-3|NA|13
CASSLSANTEAFF
TGTGCCAGCAGCTTATCGGCGAACACTGAAGCTTTCTTT
>once|TRBJ2-1|TRBV3-1/TRBV3-2|NA|19
CASSQEGMGRELYVNEQFF
TGTGCCAGCAGCCAAGAGGGTATGGGGCGGGAACTTTATGTGAATGAGCAGTTCTTC
>NA|TRBJ2-1|TRBV2|NA|16
CASRVGYQDNNNEQFF
TGTGCCAGCAGGGTGGGGTACCAGGACAACAACAATGAGCAGTTCTTC
>NA|TRBJ2-7|TRBV28|NA|15
CASSSGVAASYEQYF
TGTGCCAGCAGTTCAGGCGTAGCCGCCTCCTACGAGCAGTACTTC